This T cell receptor beta chain was recovered during a study of siplizumab effects on memory and regulatory T cells. General study points: A naive or memory phenotype could not be assigned to roughly 80-97% of the proliferating CD4+ or CD8+ clones. Naive T cells seemed more diverse than memory cells; they also seemed major alloresponse contributors. Proliferating siplizumab-culture Treg suppressive function went unconfirmed.

TCR templates numbering some 10^5 were assayed per sample. Sequencing was performed with immunoSEQ multiplex PCR; in TCRdb, only in-frame clones are kept and a portion is missing. The sample carries about 120,000 clones, just under 95% recorded once. To note about this clone: The antigen remains undetermined.

The CDR3 sequence is 19 residues long. CDR1 and CDR2 (germline): ENHRY, SYGVKD. Trimming at V came to 4 bases and at J to 5 bases, leaving 17 bases not matched to a gene. The clonotype comes from a human donor in good health. V gene TRBV10-3 combines with J gene TRBJ2-5; TRBD2 matches 12 bases. Sequencing input: non-Treg CD4+ T cells sorted from blood. For the CDR3, the DNA is TGTGCCATCAGTGCATCCCCAGGGCTAGCGGGGGGGCCGGGGGAGACCCAGTACTTC. Translation: CAISASPGLAGGPGETQYF.